Following are 4 T cell receptor beta chains from one sample sequenced in a study of control samples from healthy donors and cancer patients. Libraries were prepared by immunoSEQ multiplex PCR; TCRdb keeps only in-frame clonotypes and omits some of them. The top ten hold 3.2% of the sample, which has approximately 150,000 clones, about 91% seen once. Source material: blood. Receptor source: a man aged 30 to 45 in good health.

The V call is TRBV21-1, the J call TRBJ2-7. TRBV21-1 is described as a pseudogene. This CDR3 contains 16 residues. The CDR3, as DNA: TGTGCCAGCAGCAAAGTTCCTTTACGGGGACCCTACGAGCAGTACTTC. This sequence encodes CASSKVPLRGPYEQYF.

V is TRBV6-4 and J is TRBJ1-3, with D maybe TRBD1 (5 bases). This CDR3 comprises 16 residues. Looked up from germline, CDR1 is MRHNA and CDR2 is SNTAGT. V was trimmed by 1 base and J by 0 bases, leaving 10 bases between them. CDR3 protein: CASSDFRQFSGNTIYF. The CDR3 coding sequence is TGTGCCAGCAGTGACTTCAGACAGTTCTCTGGAAACACCATATATTTT.

In nucleotides, the CDR3 is TGTGCCATCAGTGATTGGCAGGGATACGAGCAGTACTTC. Encoded protein: CAISDWQGYEQYF. This rearrangement joins TRBV10-3 to TRBJ2-7; weak D call: TRBD1 (5 bases). Deletions cut 3 bases from V and 4 bases from J, with 10 bases between. This CDR3 is built from 13 residues. Looked up from germline, CDR1 is ENHRY and CDR2 is SYGVKD.

In its sample, this clone was seen once. The chain uses TRBV2 and TRBJ1-4; 9 bases match TRBD1. The V gene end was trimmed by 6 bases and the J gene end by 8 bases; junction bases not matched to a gene: 10. There are 15 residues in the CDR3. Germline CDR1 SNHLY, CDR2 FYNNEI. CDR3 protein: CASSNPGQGEEKLFF. DNA for the CDR3: TGTGCCAGCAGCAACCCGGGACAGGGTGAGGAAAAACTGTTTTTT. The full variable domain, with the rest looked up from reference TRBV2 and TRBJ1-4, is EPEVTQTPSHQVTQMGQEVILRCVPISNHLYFYWYRQILGQKVEFLVSFYNNEISEKSEIFDDQFSVERPDGSNFTLKIRSTKLEDSAMYFCASSNPGQGEEKLFFGSGTQLSVL.